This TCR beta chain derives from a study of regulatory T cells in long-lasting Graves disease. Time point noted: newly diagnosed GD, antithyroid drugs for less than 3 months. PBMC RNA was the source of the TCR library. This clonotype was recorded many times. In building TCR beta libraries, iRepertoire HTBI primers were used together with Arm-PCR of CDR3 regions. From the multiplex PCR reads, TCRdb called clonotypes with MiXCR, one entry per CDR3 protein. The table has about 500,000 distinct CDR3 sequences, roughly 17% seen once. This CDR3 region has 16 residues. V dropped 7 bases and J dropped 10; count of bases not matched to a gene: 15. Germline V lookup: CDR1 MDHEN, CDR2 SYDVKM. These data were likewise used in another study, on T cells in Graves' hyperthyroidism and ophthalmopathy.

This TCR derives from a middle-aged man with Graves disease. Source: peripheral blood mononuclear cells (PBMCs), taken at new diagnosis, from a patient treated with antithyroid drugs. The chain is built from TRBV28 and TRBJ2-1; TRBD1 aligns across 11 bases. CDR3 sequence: CASIHSGTGGMWEQFF. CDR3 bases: TGTGCCAGCATCCACTCCGGGACAGGGGGAATGTGGGAGCAGTTCTTC.